This TCR beta chain was recovered during a study of technical replicates of blood from a few donors. This table comes from immunoSEQ multiplex PCR, and its TCRdb copy is limited to in-frame clones, with some not included. The profile shows 70,000 or so clones, 91% of them singletons. The CDR3 has 15 amino acids. Trimming removed 1 base at V and 4 bases at J, with 13 bases between. CDR1 is SEHNR, CDR2 FQNEAQ, per germline (reference sequence). Sequencing was carried out using T cells isolated from PBMCs. The chain has TRBV7-9 and TRBJ2-5; D gene ambiguous. The sequence derives from a human donor in good health. Some clones in this sample may be carry-over from other donors' samples. The CDR3 coding sequence is TGTGCCAGCAGCTTAGATCTCGGTTCAGGAGAGACCCAGTACTTC. Encoded protein: CASSLDLGSGETQYF.